The next 10 T cell receptor beta chains were all read from a single sample in a study of cytomegalovirus exposure and HLA in healthy donors. The PCR made use of 60 Vbeta and 13 Jbeta primers. The repertoire was sequenced with immunoSEQ multiplex PCR; TCRdb's copy has only in-frame clones and lacks some. With 150,000 or so clones in the sample, the ten largest clones hold around 1.6%. The sample taken for sequencing was PBMCs. All receptors derive from a woman in her fifties or sixties in good health and CMV-seronegative.

This chain links TRBV5-1 with TRBJ2-7, with TRBD1 matching over 8 bases. This CDR3 is built from 14 residues. From germline, CDR1 is SGHRS and CDR2 YFSETQ. With 3 bases clipped from V and 4 bases from J, the junction kept 6 bases outside the gene matches. CDR3 coding DNA: TGCGCCAGCAGCTCCGGACAGGGTGGGTACGAGCAGTACTTC. It codes for CASSSGQGGYEQYF.

The chain combines TRBV5-5 with TRBJ1-1; the D is unclear. The CDR3 runs to 14 residues. Trimming stripped 2 bases from V and 0 bases from J, with 8 bases between. Germline lookup yields CDR1 SGHKS and CDR2 YYEKEE (reference sequence). In nucleotides, the CDR3 is TGTGCCAGCAGCTTTTCAGGCCTGAACACTGAAGCTTTCTTT. Protein sequence: CASSFSGLNTEAFF.

The chain is built from TRBV30 and TRBJ2-2; TRBD2 agrees at 15 bases. Germline V CDR1 and CDR2: GTSNPN, SVGIG (reference sequence). The CDR3 is made up of 15 amino acids. V was pared by 2 bases and J by 7 bases, with 2 bases of the junction left unmatched. The CDR3: CAWSPGLAGGGELFF. CDR3 sequence (DNA): TGTGCCTGGAGTCCGGGACTAGCGGGAGGCGGGGAGCTGTTTTTT.

The J gene is TRBJ2-2, the V gene TRBV5-1; 10 nucleotides match TRBD2. V lost 4 bases to trimming and J lost 3 bases; unmatched junction nucleotides: 9. CDR1 is SGHRS, CDR2 YFSETQ, per germline. The CDR3 is made up of 17 amino acids. The CDR3 loop reads CASSVVAGGRYTGELFF. The CDR3 region has the DNA TGCGCCAGCAGCGTGGTAGCGGGGGGCCGGTACACCGGGGAGCTGTTTTTT.

The rearrangement joins TRBV5-5 to TRBJ2-3; D is perhaps TRBD1 (6 bases). CDR3 length: 19 amino acids. V lost 5 bases, J lost 0 bases, and 25 bases lay in between. Germline V gene sequence: CDR1 SGHKS, CDR2 YYEKEE (reference sequence). DNA of the CDR3: TGTGCCAGCAGGGAGGACAGTTTGATCCCCCGCCCTAGCACAGATACGCAGTATTTT. This translates into CASREDSLIPRPSTDTQYF.

The chain carries TRBV29-1 and TRBJ2-1; 10 bases are a match to TRBD1. This CDR3 region has 13 residues. Per germline, CDR1 SQVTM and CDR2 ANQGSEA. J lost 9 bases, V lost 4 bases, and 6 bases had no gene match. In nucleotides, the CDR3 is TGCAGCGTTGCCGGACAGGGGGTAGGTGAGCAGTTCTTC. Translating gives CSVAGQGVGEQFF.

This chain joins TRBV19 and TRBJ2-7, with 13 bases that match TRBD2. Germline CDR1 and CDR2: LNHDA and SQIVND (reference sequence). Losses at the gene ends were 5 bases for V and 2 bases for J; bases not matched to a gene: 9. The CDR3 is 17 residues long. In nucleotides, the CDR3 is TGTGCCAGTAGTTCAGGACTAGCGGGAGTTTCTCCCTACGAGCAGTACTTC. It codes for CASSSGLAGVSPYEQYF.

The V gene is TRBV6-1, the J gene TRBJ1-5; maybe TRBD1 (5 bases). The CDR3 extends over 13 amino acids. V was pared by 5 bases and J by 5 bases, with 10 bases between. Germline CDR1 and CDR2: MNHNS and SASEGT. The DNA for the CDR3 is TGTGCCAGCAGTCCGGCGGGGGATCAGCCCCAGCATTTT. It translates to CASSPAGDQPQHF.

V and J are TRBV29-1 and TRBJ2-3; no firm D call. This CDR3 contains 14 residues. Trimming left V 1 base short and J 0 bases short, with 8 bases between. Germline V gene data show CDR1 as SQVTM and CDR2 as ANQGSEA. In DNA, the CDR3 is TGCAGCGTTGAAGGGCAGGTTAGCACAGATACGCAGTATTTT. Amino acids: CSVEGQVSTDTQYF.

The rearrangement joins TRBV5-1 to TRBJ2-2; weak D call: TRBD2 (6 bases). There are 16 residues in the CDR3. Germline V gene lookup returns CDR1 SGHRS and CDR2 YFSETQ. Trimming removed 4 bases at V and 8 bases at J, with 21 bases between. CDR3 region: CASSPLREGGFGELFF. CDR3 sequence (DNA): TGCGCCAGCAGCCCCCTCCGCGAAGGAGGGTTTGGGGAGCTGTTTTTT.